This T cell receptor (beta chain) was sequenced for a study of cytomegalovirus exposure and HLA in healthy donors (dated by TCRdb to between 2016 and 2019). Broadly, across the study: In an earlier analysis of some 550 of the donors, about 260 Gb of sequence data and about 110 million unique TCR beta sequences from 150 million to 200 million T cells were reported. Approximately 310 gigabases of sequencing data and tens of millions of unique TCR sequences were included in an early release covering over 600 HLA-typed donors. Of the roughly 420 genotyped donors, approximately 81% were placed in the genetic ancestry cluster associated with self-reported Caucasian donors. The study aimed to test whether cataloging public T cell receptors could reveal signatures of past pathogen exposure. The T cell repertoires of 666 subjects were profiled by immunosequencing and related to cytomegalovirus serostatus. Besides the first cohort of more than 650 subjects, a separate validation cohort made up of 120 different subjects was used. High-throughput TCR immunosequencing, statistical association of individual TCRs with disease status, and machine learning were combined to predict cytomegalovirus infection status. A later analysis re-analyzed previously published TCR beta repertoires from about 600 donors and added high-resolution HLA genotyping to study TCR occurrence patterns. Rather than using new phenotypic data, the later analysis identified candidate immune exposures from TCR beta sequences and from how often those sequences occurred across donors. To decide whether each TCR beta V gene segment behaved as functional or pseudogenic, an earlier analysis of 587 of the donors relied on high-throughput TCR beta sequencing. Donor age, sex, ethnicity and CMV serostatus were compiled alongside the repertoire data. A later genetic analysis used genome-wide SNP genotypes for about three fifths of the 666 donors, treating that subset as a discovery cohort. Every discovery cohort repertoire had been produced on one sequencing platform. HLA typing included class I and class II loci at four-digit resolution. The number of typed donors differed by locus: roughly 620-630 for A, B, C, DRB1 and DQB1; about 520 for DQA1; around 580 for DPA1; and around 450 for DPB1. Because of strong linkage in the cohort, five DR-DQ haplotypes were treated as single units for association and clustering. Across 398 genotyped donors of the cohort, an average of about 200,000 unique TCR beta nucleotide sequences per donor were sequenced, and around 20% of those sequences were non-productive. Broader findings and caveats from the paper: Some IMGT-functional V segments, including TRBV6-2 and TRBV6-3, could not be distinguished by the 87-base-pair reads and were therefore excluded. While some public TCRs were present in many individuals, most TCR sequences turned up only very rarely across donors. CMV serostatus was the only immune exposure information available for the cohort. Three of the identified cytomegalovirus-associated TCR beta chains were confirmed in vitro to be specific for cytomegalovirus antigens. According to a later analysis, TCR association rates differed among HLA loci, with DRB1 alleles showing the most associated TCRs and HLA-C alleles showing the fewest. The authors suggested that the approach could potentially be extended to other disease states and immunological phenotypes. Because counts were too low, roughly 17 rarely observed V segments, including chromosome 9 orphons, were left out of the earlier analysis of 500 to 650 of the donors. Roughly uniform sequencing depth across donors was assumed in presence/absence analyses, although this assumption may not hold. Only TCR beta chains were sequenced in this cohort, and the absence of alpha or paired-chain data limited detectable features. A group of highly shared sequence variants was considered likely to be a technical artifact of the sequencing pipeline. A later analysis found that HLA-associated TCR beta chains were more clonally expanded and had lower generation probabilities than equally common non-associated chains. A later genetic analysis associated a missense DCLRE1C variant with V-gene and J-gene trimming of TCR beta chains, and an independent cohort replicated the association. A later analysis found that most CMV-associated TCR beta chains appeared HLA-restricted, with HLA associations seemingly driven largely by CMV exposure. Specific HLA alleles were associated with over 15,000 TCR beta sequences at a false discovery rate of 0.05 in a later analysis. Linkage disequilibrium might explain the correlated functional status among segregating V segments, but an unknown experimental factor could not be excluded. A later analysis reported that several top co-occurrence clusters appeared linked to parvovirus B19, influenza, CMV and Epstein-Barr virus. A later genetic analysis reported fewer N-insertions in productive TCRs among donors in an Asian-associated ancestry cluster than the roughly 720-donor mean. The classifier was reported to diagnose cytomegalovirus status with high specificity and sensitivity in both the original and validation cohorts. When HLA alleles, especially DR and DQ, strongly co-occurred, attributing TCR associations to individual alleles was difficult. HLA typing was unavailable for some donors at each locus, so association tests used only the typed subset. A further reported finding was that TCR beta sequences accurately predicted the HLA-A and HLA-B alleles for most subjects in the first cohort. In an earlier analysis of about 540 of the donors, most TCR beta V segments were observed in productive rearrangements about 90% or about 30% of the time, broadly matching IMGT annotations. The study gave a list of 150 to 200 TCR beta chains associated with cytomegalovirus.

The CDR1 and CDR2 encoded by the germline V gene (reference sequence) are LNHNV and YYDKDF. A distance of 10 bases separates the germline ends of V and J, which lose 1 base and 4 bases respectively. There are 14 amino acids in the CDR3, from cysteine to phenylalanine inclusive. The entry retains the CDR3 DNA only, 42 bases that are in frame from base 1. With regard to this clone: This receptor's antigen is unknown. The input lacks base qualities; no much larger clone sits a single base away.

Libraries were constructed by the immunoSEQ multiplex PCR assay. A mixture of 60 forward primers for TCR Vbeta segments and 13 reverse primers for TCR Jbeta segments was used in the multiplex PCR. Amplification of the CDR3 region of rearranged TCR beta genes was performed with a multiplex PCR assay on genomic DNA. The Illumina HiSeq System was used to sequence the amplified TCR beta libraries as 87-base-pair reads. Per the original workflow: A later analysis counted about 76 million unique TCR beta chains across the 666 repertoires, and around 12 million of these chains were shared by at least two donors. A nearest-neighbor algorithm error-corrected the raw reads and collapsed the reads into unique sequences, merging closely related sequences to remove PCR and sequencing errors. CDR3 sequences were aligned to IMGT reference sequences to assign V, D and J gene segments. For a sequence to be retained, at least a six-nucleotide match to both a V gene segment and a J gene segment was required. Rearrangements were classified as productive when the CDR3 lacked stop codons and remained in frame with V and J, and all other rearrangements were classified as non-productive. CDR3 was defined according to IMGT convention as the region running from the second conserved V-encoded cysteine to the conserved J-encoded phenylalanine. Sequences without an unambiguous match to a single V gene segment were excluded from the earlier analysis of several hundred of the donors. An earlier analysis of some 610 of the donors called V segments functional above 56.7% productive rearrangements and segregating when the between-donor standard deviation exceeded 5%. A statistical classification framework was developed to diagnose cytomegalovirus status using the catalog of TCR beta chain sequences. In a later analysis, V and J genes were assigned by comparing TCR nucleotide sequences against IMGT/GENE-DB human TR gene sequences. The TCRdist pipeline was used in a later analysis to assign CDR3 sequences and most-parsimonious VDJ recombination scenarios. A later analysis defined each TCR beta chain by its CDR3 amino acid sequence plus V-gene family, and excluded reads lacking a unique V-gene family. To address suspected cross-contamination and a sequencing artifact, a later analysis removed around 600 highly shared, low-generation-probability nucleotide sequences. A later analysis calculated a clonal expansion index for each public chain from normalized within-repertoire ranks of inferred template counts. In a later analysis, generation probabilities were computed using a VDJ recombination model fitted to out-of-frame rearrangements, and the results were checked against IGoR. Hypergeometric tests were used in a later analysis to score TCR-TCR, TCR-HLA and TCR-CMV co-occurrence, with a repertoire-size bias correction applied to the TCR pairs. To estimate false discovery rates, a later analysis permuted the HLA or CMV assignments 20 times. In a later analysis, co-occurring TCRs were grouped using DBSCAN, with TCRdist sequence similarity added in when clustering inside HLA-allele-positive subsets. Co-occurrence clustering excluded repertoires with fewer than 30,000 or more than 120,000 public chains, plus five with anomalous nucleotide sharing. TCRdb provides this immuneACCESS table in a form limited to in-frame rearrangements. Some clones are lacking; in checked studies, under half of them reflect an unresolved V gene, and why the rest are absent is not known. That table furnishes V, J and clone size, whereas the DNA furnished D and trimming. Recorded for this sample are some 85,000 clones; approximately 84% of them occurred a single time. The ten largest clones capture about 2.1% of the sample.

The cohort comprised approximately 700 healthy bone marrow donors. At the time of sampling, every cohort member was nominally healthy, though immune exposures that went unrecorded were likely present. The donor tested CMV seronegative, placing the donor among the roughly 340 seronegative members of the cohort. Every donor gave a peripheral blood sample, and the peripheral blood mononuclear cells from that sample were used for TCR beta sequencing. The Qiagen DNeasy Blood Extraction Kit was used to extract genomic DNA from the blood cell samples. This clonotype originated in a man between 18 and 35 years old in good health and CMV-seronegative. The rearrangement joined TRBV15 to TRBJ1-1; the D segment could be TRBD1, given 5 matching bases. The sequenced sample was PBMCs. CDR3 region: CATSRAGQVTEAFF. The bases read TGTGCCACCAGCAGAGCAGGGCAGGTCACTGAAGCTTTCTTT.